This TCR beta chain was profiled in a study of cytomegalovirus exposure and HLA in healthy donors. Findings and caveats of the study: The investigators catalogued 150 to 200 TCR beta chains as cytomegalovirus-associated. Analysis performed later showed TCR beta chains linked to HLA being more clonally expanded than equally common others.

With 4 bases clipped from V and 3 bases from J, the junction kept 11 bases outside the gene matches. The CDR3 contains 17 residues. The germline V gene encodes CDR1 PRHDT and CDR2 FYEKMQ (reference sequence). The PCR used 60 Vbeta and 13 Jbeta primers. Authors' analysis steps: Roughly 10 million shared chains were among the approximately 80 million unique TCR beta chains that a later analysis counted. Libraries were prepared by immunoSEQ multiplex PCR; TCRdb keeps only in-frame clonotypes and omits some of them. D and trimming come from the DNA, and the V and J calls and clone size come from that table. The sample lists about 140,000 clones, approximately 79% occurring once. Those who donated were healthy bone marrow donors. In the case of this clone: Its target is not known.

The sequencing sample was made of PBMCs. The chain couples TRBV13 to TRBJ2-2, with 7 bases identical to TRBD2. The origin of this receptor is a woman aged 25 to 39 in good health and CMV-seronegative. The DNA of the CDR3 is TGTGCCAGCAGCTCACCCCGATCGGCGGGAGACACCGGGGAGCTGTTTTTT. Encoded protein: CASSSPRSAGDTGELFF.